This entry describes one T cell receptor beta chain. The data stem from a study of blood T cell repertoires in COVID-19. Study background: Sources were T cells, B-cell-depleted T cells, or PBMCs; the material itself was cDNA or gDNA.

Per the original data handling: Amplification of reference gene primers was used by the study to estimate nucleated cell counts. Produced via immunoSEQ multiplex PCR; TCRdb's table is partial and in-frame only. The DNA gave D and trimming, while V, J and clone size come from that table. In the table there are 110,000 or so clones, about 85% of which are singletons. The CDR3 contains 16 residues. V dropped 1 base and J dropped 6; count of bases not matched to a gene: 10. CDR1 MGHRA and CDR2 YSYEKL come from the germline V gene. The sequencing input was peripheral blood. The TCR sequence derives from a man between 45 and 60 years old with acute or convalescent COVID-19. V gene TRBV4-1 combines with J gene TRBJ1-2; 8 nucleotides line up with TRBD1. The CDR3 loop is CASSQVEAGGIHGYTF. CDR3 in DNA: TGCGCCAGCAGCCAAGTGGAGGCAGGGGGCATCCATGGCTACACCTTC.